This TCR beta chain was sequenced in a study of OX40 agonist ivuxolimab in advanced cancers. The wider study: Patients treated during dose escalation were battling hepatocellular carcinoma, melanoma, renal cell or head and neck cancer.

A word on this clone: Its target is unknown.

General study results and limits: Average numbers of expanded clones were greater in CD8+ T cells than in CD4+. The investigators did not determine what antigen specificity the expanded peripheral T cells had.

This CDR3 has 15 amino acids. Trimming pared 5 bases from V and 1 base from J, leaving 14 bases between. Germline values: CDR1 SGHAT, CDR2 FQNNGV. Profiled with immunoSEQ multiplex PCR; TCRdb holds only in-frame clones, not every one. The data contain approximately 82,000 clones, 88% of them singletons. This TCR derives from an adult with an advanced solid tumor such as melanoma, head and neck, liver or kidney cancer. The chain employs TRBV11-2 and TRBJ1-1; maybe TRBD1 (6 bases). Sequences were derived from CD4+ or CD8+ T cells sorted from blood, sampled in a trial of the OX40 agonist ivuxolimab. The CDR3 is CASSKARGWNTEAFF. The CDR3 region has the DNA TGTGCCAGCAGCAAGGCGAGGGGGTGGAACACTGAAGCTTTCTTT. Combining the CDR3 with reference TRBV11-2 and TRBJ1-1 gives the whole variable domain EAGVAQSPRYKIIEKRQSVAFWCNPISGHATLYWYQQILGQGPKLLIQFQNNGVVDDSQLPKDRFSAERLKGVDSTLKIQPAKLEDSAVYLCASSKARGWNTEAFFGQGTRLTVV.